The T cell receptor beta chain under discussion was sequenced for a study of early T cells in non-severe SARS-CoV-2 infection. TCRdb called the 5' RACE reads again in MiXCR, with one record for every CDR3 protein. This sample carries roughly 56,000 distinct CDR3 sequences, about 15% of them seen once, and the ten largest clones take roughly 4%. Of note for this clonotype: Its antigen is unknown.

Regarding the study as a whole: Sequences matched to VDJdb favored anti-spike CD8 responses, while private and CD4 specificities were missed.

The V gene lost 2 bases and the J gene lost 6 bases, with 17 bases spanning the gap. Germline V gene lookup returns CDR1 SGHVS and CDR2 FQNEAQ. The CDR3 runs to 15 residues. The genes are TRBV7-8 and TRBJ2-7, with a tentative D call TRBD2 (6 bases). The TCR comes from an adult who was a healthcare worker with PCR-confirmed SARS-CoV-2 infection or an uninfected control (not recorded which). The specimen was whole blood, collected at baseline. As DNA, the CDR3 is TGTGCCAGCAGCTTACCCGGGGGTCGGTCGGGCGAGCAGTACTTC. Protein product: CASSLPGGRSGEQYF.